This T cell receptor beta chain came from a study of patients and donors after allogeneic stem cell transplantation. TCRdb called the RT-PCR reads again in MiXCR, with one record for every CDR3 protein. This sample yields about 2,600 distinct CDR3 sequences, of which 8.2% are seen a single time; 9.6% belongs to the top ten. This clonotype was seen a few times. The CDR3 covers 14 residues. From germline, CDR1 is SEHNR and CDR2 FQNEAQ (reference sequence). V gave up 5 bases and J gave up 2 bases, with 12 bases separating them. The TCR was taken from a human donor who was either an allogeneic HSCT recipient or a stem cell or donor lymphocyte infusion donor (not recorded which). It is not recorded whose cells these are; they may come from a transplant donor. This chain links TRBV7-9 with TRBJ1-1, with D unclear. Input material: blood, either unsorted or a sorted T cell fraction (not recorded which). The CDR3 DNA sequence: TGTGCCAGCAGCCGTAAGGCAGGAAACACTGAAGCTTTCTTT. This codes for CASSRKAGNTEAFF.